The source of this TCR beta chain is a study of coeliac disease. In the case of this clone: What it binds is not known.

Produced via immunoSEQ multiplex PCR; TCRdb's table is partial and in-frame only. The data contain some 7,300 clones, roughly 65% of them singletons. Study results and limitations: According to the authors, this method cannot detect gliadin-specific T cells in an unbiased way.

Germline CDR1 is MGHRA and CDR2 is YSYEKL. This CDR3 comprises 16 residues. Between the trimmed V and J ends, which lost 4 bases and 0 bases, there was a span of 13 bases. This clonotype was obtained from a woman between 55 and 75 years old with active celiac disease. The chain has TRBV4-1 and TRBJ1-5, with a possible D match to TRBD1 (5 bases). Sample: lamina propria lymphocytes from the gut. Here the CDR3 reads CASSLETESSNQPQHF. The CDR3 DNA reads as TGCGCCAGCAGCCTCGAGACAGAATCTAGCAATCAGCCCCAGCATTTT.